Described below is a single TCR beta chain sequence and its context. RNA, at about 0.45 to 1 ug, was reverse transcribed with random hexamers. TCRdb fed the immunoSEQ multiplex PCR reads into MiXCR, producing one record per CDR3 protein. In the table there are some 300,000 distinct CDR3 sequences, around 91% of which are singletons. The sample is drawn from a study of CD8 T cells in Susac syndrome. The CDR3 extends over 16 amino acids. V dropped 4 bases and J dropped 3; count of bases not matched to a gene: 9. CDR1 and CDR2 from the germline V gene are LGHDT and YNNKEL (reference sequence). The V gene is TRBV3-1, the J gene TRBJ2-7, with 10 bases matching TRBD2. Sequences were obtained from CD8+ T cells from PBMCs. This receptor was obtained from a human donor with multiple sclerosis. The CDR3 region is CASSLRRASGGYEQYF. The CDR3 DNA follows: TGTGCCAGCAGCCTCCGCAGGGCTAGCGGGGGCTACGAGCAGTACTTC.